Included here is one T cell receptor beta chain sequence, with context. Its antigen is unknown. No quality values exist for individual bases; no much larger clone is one base distant. Germline trimming amounts to 6 bases on V and 2 bases on J, with 5 as the count of junction bases outside the gene matches. The CDR3 contains 16 residues, cysteine and phenylalanine counted. Only CDR3 DNA remains: 48 bases, in frame from the first base. CDR1 SNHLY and CDR2 FYNNEI were looked up in the germline V gene. Collaborating institutions collected whole blood in K2EDTA tubes following their own protocols. For TCRbeta analysis, collaborators shipped samples as frozen whole blood, isolated PBMCs, or DNA extracted from either of those sample types. This sample stems from a study of blood T cell repertoires in COVID-19 (dated by TCRdb to 2018 to 2020). For context, the study as a whole: Samples covering the acute and convalescent phases of COVID-19 were provided by collaborators in the United States, Italy and Spain. The material from the prospective study consisted of cDNA or gDNA derived from T cells, B-cell-depleted T cells, or PBMCs. Subjects who had been exposed to COVID-19, were actively infected with it, or had recovered from it provided the deeply sampled blood TCRbeta repertoires that made up the dataset. The repertoires were released in a freely available public database intended as a resource for research on the immune response to SARS-CoV-2. Samples were obtained from the ongoing ImmuneRACE study (first 160 participants) and from roughly 1,300 subjects provided by 6 global collaborators. Nearly every sample came with metadata listing a de-identified subject ID, COVID-19 status, age in years and sex. HLA class I and class II types, where available, came from metadata supplied by the sample provider rather than from assay-based typing.

The immunoSEQ Assay, a bias-controlled multiplex PCR, was used to amplify TCRbeta CDR3 regions from genomic DNA. Per the authors' processing: The number of nucleated cells in each sample was estimated by amplification of reference gene primers within the assay. Sequence reads were collapsed and filtered to measure the absolute abundance of every unique TCRbeta CDR3 rearrangement. For each sample, productive Simpson clonality was calculated as the square root of Simpson's diversity index over productive rearrangements. As stored in TCRdb, this immuneACCESS dataset retains in-frame rearrangements with V and J assigned. A fraction of the clones does not appear; measured against another copy, unresolved V genes explain less than half of the discrepancy, and the remainder lacks a known reason. V and J calls and clone size follow that table, whereas D and trimming were derived from the DNA. For this sample there are approximately 75,000 clones; around 89% appear just once. Around 0.58% of the sample lies in the top ten.

What the research found in general, with its limitations: The quantity of clinical and demographic metadata differed by source and by participant and was supplied without curation.

The receptor comes from a man in his sixties with acute or convalescent COVID-19. Material for sequencing was peripheral blood. Recombination connected TRBV2 to TRBJ2-2; the junction holds 11 bases that match TRBD2. CDR3 sequence: CASRGLAGGNTGELFF. The DNA reads as follows: TGTGCCAGCAGGGGCCTAGCGGGGGGTAACACCGGGGAGCTGTTTTTT. With all but the CDR3 taken from the reference TRBV2 and TRBJ2-2 genes, the full variable domain is: EPEVTQTPSHQVTQMGQEVILRCVPISNHLYFYWYRQILGQKVEFLVSFYNNEISEKSEIFDDQFSVERPDGSNFTLKIRSTKLEDSAMYFCASRGLAGGNTGELFFGEGSRLTVL.